This note documents a single TCR beta chain sequence. What it binds is not known. The data belong to a study of Graves' ophthalmopathy and Graves' hyperthyroidism. From RNA, the CDR3 regions of TCR beta chains were amplified and sequenced. RT-PCR with HTBI primers came first, then second-round multiplex PCR. TCRdb analysed the multiplex PCR reads with MiXCR anew, one entry per CDR3 protein. Of hundreds of thousands of distinct CDR3 sequences listed, approximately 22% are singletons. Findings of the study overall: Detection in blood was also observed for most expanded thyroid clonotypes above 0.001 frequency.

By definition, stable hyperthyroidism involved no ophthalmopathy within 18 months of follow-up. Aged 18 to 65, the patients with hyperthyroidism had under 2 months' duration and were newly diagnosed. Germline CDR1 is MNHEY and CDR2 is SVGEGT. The CDR3 totals 12 residues. V was clipped by 5 bases and J by 7 bases, with 9 bases between them. This chain uses TRBV6-2 or TRBV6-3 with TRBJ1-5; no clear D gene. The sequence derives from a woman aged 18-35 years with stable Graves' hyperthyroidism. Some clones in this sample may be carry-over from other donors' samples. The sequenced material came from peripheral blood. CDR3: CASSMWEQPQHF. The CDR3 coding sequence is TGTGCCAGCAGTATGTGGGAACAGCCCCAGCATTTT.